A selection of T cell receptor beta chains follows, all from one sample in a study of technical replicates of blood from a handful of donors. Clones were sequenced by immunoSEQ multiplex PCR, and TCRdb holds only the in-frame ones, with some missing. The top ten clones hold roughly 0.4% of a sample with around 68,000 clones, roughly 91% of them seen once. The sample comprised T cells isolated from PBMCs. These receptor sequences come from a human donor in good health. Some clones in this sample may be carry-over from other donors' samples. CDR3s include the opening cysteine and the closing phenylalanine or tryptophan. A D gene is named only where the DNA matches it firmly. The size field is filled for only some rows; it gives once, few, many or a size class.

D gene,clone size,V gene,J gene,CDR3 protein,CDR3 DNA
.,.,TRBV5-4,TRBJ2-1,CASSLYRASYNEQFF,TGTGCCAGCAGTTTATACAGGGCCTCCTACAATGAGCAGTTCTTC
.,.,TRBV30,TRBJ1-6,CAWSLAVGSPLHF,TGTGCCTGGTCCTTGGCGGTAGGTTCACCCCTCCACTTT
TRBD1,.,TRBV10-1,TRBJ2-1,CASSVTGTGGRNQQFF,TGCGCCAGCAGTGTAACTGGGACAGGGGGAAGGAATCAGCAGTTCTTC
TRBD2,.,TRBV6-4,TRBJ2-1,CAAYSGRQFF,TGTGCCGCCTACAGCGGGAGACAGTTCTTC
.,.,TRBV5-6,TRBJ1-5,CASSLAGGQPQHF,TGTGCCAGCAGCTTGGCCGGGGGTCAGCCCCAGCATTTT
.,once,TRBV11-3,TRBJ1-1,CASSPRSPEAFF,TGTGCCAGCAGCCCGAGGTCGCCGGAAGCTTTCTTT
TRBD1,.,TRBV7-9,TRBJ2-1,CASSRSGTGMEQFF,TGTGCCAGCAGCCGATCCGGGACAGGGATGGAGCAGTTCTTC
.,.,TRBV4-2,TRBJ2-7,CASSQGAATTYEQYF,TGTGCCAGCAGCCAAGGAGCGGCAACCACCTACGAGCAGTACTTC
TRBD1,.,TRBV27,TRBJ1-2,CASMGAGGGYGYTF,TGTGCCAGCATGGGGGCAGGGGGCGGATATGGCTACACCTTC
.,.,TRBV5-1,TRBJ2-3,CASSLPHSTDTQYF,TGCGCCAGCAGCTTGCCCCATTCCACAGATACGCAGTATTTT
.,.,TRBV2,TRBJ2-5,CASSVESQETQYF,TGTGCCAGCAGTGTGGAGAGTCAAGAGACCCAGTACTTC
TRBD1,.,TRBV10-3,TRBJ2-2,CAINTPGQANTGELFF,TGTGCCATCAACACCCCGGGACAGGCTAACACCGGGGAGCTGTTTTTT
.,.,TRBV28,TRBJ2-7,CASSGRGSSSYEQYF,TGTGCCAGCAGTGGCAGGGGCTCGAGCTCCTACGAGCAGTACTTC
TRBD1,.,TRBV10-3,TRBJ2-1,CAISSGQGDYNEQFF,TGTGCCATCTCCTCGGGACAGGGGGACTACAATGAGCAGTTCTTC
.,.,TRBV7-9,TRBJ1-1,CASSLDGQDEAFF,TGTGCCAGCAGCTTAGATGGGCAGGATGAAGCTTTCTTT
.,.,TRBV27,TRBJ1-5,CASSLQGSNQPQHF,TGTGCCAGCAGTTTACAGGGAAGCAATCAGCCCCAGCATTTT
.,.,TRBV5-4,TRBJ2-1,CASSLATAFAENEQFF,TGTGCCAGCAGCTTGGCCACTGCGTTCGCTGAAAATGAGCAGTTCTTC
TRBD1,.,TRBV18,TRBJ1-2,CASSPTTGVGNYGYTF,TGTGCCAGCTCACCAACGACAGGGGTGGGCAACTATGGCTACACCTTC
.,.,TRBV6-6,TRBJ1-1,CASSYGVRDPTEAFF,TGTGCCAGCAGTTATGGTGTCAGGGATCCCACTGAAGCTTTCTTT
.,.,TRBV29-1,TRBJ2-7,CSVAWRMNYEQYF,TGCAGCGTTGCTTGGAGAATGAACTACGAGCAGTACTTC
TRBD2,.,TRBV5-4,TRBJ2-3,CASSLLAGLDDTQYF,TGTGCCAGCAGCCTCCTAGCGGGGTTAGACGATACGCAGTATTTT
TRBD1,.,TRBV2,TRBJ2-7,CASLDRERRNEQYF,TGTGCCAGCCTGGACAGGGAAAGGAGGAACGAGCAGTACTTC
.,.,TRBV29-1,TRBJ2-1,CSVERGSWSYYNEQFF,TGCAGCGTTGAAAGGGGTTCGTGGAGTTACTACAATGAGCAGTTCTTC
.,.,TRBV28,TRBJ1-5,CASSLPGNQPQHF,TGTGCCAGCAGTTTACCAGGGAATCAGCCCCAGCATTTT
TRBD1,.,TRBV7-9,TRBJ1-2,CASSPPGQGNGYTF,TGTGCCAGCAGCCCACCGGGACAGGGAAATGGCTACACCTTC
.,once,TRBV7-2,TRBJ1-1,CASSFTSVTEAFF,TGTGCCAGCAGCTTTACTTCGGTAACTGAAGCTTTCTTT
.,once,TRBV15,TRBJ2-5,CATSGIFSGETQYF,TGTGCCACCAGCGGTATCTTTAGCGGAGAGACCCAGTACTTC
TRBD1,.,TRBV11-3,TRBJ1-1,CASSSQGATEAFF,TGTGCCAGCAGCTCACAGGGGGCCACTGAAGCTTTCTTT
TRBD2,.,TRBV4-2,TRBJ2-1,CASSQGTSGRSSYNEQFF,TGTGCCAGCAGCCAAGGGACTAGCGGGAGAAGCTCCTACAATGAGCAGTTCTTC
.,.,TRBV10-3,TRBJ1-5,CAISESTGGPFQPQHF,TGTGCCATCAGTGAGTCGACGGGGGGGCCATTTCAGCCCCAGCATTTT
TRBD1,.,TRBV18,TRBJ2-3,CASSPTRQGKDTQYF,TGTGCCAGCTCACCAACGAGACAGGGAAAAGATACGCAGTATTTT
TRBD1,.,TRBV19,TRBJ2-7,CASSIDRQGVNEQYF,TGTGCCAGTAGTATAGATAGGCAGGGGGTCAACGAGCAGTACTTC
TRBD2,.,TRBV6-1,TRBJ2-5,CANSGNSGGTQETQYF,TGTGCCAACAGTGGGAATAGCGGGGGGACTCAAGAGACCCAGTACTTC
.,.,TRBV5-4,TRBJ1-4,CASSQGREKLFF,TGTGCCAGCAGCCAGGGGCGGGAAAAACTGTTTTTT
.,.,TRBV7-9,TRBJ2-7,CASSSRDKPSYEQYF,TGTGCCAGCAGCTCCCGGGACAAGCCCTCCTACGAGCAGTACTTC
.,.,TRBV29-1,TRBJ2-7,CSVEATRGSYEQYF,TGCAGCGTTGAGGCAACACGGGGCTCCTACGAGCAGTACTTC
.,once,TRBV6-1,TRBJ2-3,CASSEFGRRTDTQYF,TGTGCCAGCAGTGAATTCGGCAGGCGCACAGATACGCAGTATTTT
.,.,TRBV4-1,TRBJ2-3,CASSPRRTVSTDTQYF,TGCGCCAGCAGCCCGAGGAGGACAGTCAGCACAGATACGCAGTATTTT
TRBD1,.,TRBV27,TRBJ1-4,CASRSTGTGDEKLFF,TGTGCCAGCAGAAGTACCGGGACAGGGGATGAAAAACTGTTTTTT
TRBD1,.,TRBV5-1,TRBJ2-2,CASNTGVTGELFF,TGCGCCAGCAATACAGGGGTTACCGGGGAGCTGTTTTTT
.,.,TRBV18,TRBJ1-1,CASSPYPLASTGRNTEAFF,TGTGCCAGCTCACCGTATCCATTGGCCTCGACAGGAAGGAACACTGAAGCTTTCTTT
.,few,TRBV29-1,TRBJ1-4,CSVSMLEKLFF,TGCAGCGTCTCTATGTTGGAAAAACTGTTTTTT
TRBD2,.,TRBV5-1,TRBJ2-7,CASSSGLASTYEQYF,TGCGCCAGCAGCTCAGGACTAGCCTCCACCTACGAGCAGTACTTC
.,.,TRBV13,TRBJ2-1,CASSHGNNEQFF,TGTGCCAGCAGCCACGGGAACAATGAGCAGTTCTTC
TRBD2,.,TRBV6-1,TRBJ2-7,CASVRRGGLF,TGTGCCAGCGTCCGCCGGGGGGGCCTTTTC
.,.,TRBV9,TRBJ1-5,CASSVGGSKGNQPQHF,TGTGCCAGCAGCGTGGGAGGGTCCAAGGGTAATCAGCCCCAGCATTTT